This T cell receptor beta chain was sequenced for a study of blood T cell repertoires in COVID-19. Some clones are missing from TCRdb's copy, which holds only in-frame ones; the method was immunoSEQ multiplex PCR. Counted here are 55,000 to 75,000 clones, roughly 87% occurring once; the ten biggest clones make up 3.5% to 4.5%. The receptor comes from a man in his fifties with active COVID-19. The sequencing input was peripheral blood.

The CDR3: CASKLWEQETQYF. For the CDR3, the DNA is TGTGCCAGCAAGTTATGGGAGCAAGAGACCCAGTACTTC. The chain combines TRBV6-5 with TRBJ2-5; perhaps TRBD2 as D (5 bases). The V gene's germline CDR1 is MNHEY and CDR2 SVGAGI. The CDR3 totals 13 residues. The V end was cut by 7 bases, the J end by 2 bases, with 11 bases between.